This T cell receptor (beta chain) derives from a study of glioma-infiltrating T cells. Study observations and caveats: Very few CDR3 sequences were shared between tissue and blood. Non-neoplastic patients had below-expected tissue-blood divergence, while all gliomas exceeded expectation.

This CDR3 is built from 11 residues. Trimming took 2 bases from V and 7 from J, leaving 5 bases between them. The germline gives CDR1 MNHEY, CDR2 SVGEGT. This clonotype showed up many times. Its antigen is as yet unknown. Using RNA template, CDR3s of TCR alpha and beta were amplified with iRepertoire arm-PCR. One-step reverse transcription and amplification started from roughly 100-400 ng of tissue mRNA or PBMC total RNA. A single record per CDR3 protein comes from TCRdb applying MiXCR to the multiplex PCR reads. The sample comprises fewer than 110,000 distinct CDR3 sequences, 29% of which are singletons, and 40% to 45% rests with the top ten.

The TCR originated in a human donor with low-grade glioma or glioblastoma, undergoing nonglioma brain surgery, or in good health (not recorded which). The chain links TRBV6-2 or TRBV6-3 to TRBJ1-1, with D unclear. Sequencing was carried out using glioma tissue, nonneoplastic brain tissue, or PBMCs (not recorded which). CDR3 bases: TGTGCCAGCAGTTACGACAATGAAGCTTTCTTT. Its protein product is CASSYDNEAFF.